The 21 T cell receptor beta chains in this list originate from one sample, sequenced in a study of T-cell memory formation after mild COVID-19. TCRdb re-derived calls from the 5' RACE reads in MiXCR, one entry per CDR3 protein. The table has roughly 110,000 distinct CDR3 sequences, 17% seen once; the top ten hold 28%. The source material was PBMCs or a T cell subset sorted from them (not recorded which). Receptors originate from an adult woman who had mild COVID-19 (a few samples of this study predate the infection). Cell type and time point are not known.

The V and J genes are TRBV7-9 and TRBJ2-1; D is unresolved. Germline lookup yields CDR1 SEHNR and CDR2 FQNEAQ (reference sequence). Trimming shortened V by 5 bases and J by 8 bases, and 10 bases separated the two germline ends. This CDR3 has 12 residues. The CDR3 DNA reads TGTGCCAGCAGCCCGGTTTCGGATGAGCAGTTCTTC. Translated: CASSPVSDEQFF.

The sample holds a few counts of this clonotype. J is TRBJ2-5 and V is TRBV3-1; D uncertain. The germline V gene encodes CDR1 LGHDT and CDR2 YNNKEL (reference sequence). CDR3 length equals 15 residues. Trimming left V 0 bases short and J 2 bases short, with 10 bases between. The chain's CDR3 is CASSQDSPEQETQYF. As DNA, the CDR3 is TGTGCCAGCAGCCAAGATAGTCCAGAGCAAGAGACCCAGTACTTC.

CDR3 region: CASSPGQGVDEQFF. CDR3 nucleotide sequence: TGCGCCAGCAGCCCGGGACAGGGGGTCGATGAGCAGTTCTTC. The chain couples TRBV5-1 to TRBJ2-1, with TRBD1 identical over 11 bases. Germline CDR1 reads SGHRS; CDR2 reads YFSETQ. V lost 4 bases to trimming and J lost 8 bases; unmatched junction nucleotides: 5. There are 14 residues in the CDR3.

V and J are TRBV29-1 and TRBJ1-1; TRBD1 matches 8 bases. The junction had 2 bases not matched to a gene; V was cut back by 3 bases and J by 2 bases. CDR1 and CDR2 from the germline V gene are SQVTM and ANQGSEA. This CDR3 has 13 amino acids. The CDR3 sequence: CSVDAGGNTEAFF. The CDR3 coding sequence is TGCAGCGTTGATGCAGGGGGCAACACTGAAGCTTTCTTT.

CDR3 in amino acids: CASSLLGLGNTIYF. Written as DNA, the CDR3 is TGTGCCAGCAGTTTACTGGGGCTCGGAAACACCATATATTTT. The V and J genes are TRBV12-3 or TRBV12-4 and TRBJ1-3; tentative D call: TRBD1 (5 bases). The ends were cut back, 2 bases at V and 4 bases at J, with 9 bases in the middle. The CDR3 is made up of 14 amino acids.

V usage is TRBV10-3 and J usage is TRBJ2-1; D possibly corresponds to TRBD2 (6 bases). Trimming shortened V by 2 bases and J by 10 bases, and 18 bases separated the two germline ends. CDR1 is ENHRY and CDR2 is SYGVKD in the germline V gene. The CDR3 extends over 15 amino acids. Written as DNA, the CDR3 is TGTGCCATCAGTGAGCCGGGACTGCAGTTTGGGGAGCAGTTCTTC. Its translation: CAISEPGLQFGEQFF.

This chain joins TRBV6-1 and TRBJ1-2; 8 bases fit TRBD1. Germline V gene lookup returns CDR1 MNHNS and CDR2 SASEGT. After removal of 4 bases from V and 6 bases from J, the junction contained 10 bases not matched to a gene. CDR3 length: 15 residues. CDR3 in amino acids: CASSADRGFRDGYTF. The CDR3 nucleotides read TGTGCCAGCAGTGCAGACAGGGGATTTAGGGATGGCTACACCTTC.

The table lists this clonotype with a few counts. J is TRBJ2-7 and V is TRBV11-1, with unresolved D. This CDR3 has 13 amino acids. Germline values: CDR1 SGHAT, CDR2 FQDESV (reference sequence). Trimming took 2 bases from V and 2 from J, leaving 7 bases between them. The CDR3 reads CASSLLDTYEQYF. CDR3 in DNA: TGTGCCAGCAGCTTACTAGATACCTACGAGCAGTACTTC.

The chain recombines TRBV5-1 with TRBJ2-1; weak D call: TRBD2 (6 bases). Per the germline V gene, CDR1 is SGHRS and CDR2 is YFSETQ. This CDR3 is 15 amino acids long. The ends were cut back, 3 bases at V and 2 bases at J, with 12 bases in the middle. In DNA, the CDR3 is TGCGCCAGCAGCTGGAGGGACGCTACCTACAATGAGCAGTTCTTC. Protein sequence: CASSWRDATYNEQFF.

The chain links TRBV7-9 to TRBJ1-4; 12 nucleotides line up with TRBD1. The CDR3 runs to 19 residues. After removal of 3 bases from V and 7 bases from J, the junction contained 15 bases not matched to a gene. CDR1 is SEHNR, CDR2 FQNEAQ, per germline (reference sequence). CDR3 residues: CASSFVGLGQGAFPEKLFF. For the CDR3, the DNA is TGTGCCAGCAGCTTCGTCGGGTTGGGACAGGGGGCCTTCCCTGAAAAACTGTTTTTT. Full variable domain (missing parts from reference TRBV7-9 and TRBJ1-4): DTGVSQNPRHKITKRGQNVTFRCDPISEHNRLYWYRQTLGQGPEFLTYFQNEAQLEKSRLLSDRFSAERPKGSFSTLEIQRTEQGDSAMYLCASSFVGLGQGAFPEKLFFGSGTQLSVL.

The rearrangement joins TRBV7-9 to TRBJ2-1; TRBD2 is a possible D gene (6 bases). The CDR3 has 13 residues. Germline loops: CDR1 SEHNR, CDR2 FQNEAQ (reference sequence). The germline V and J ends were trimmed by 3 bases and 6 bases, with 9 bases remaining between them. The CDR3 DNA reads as TGTGCCAGCAGCTTTAGCGGCGGCAATGAGCAGTTCTTC. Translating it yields CASSFSGGNEQFF.

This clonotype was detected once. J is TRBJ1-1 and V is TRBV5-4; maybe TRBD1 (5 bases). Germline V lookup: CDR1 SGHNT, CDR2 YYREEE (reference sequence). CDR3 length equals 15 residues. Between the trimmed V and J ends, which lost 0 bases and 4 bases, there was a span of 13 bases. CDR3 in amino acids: CASSLVQALSTEAFF. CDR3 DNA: TGTGCCAGCAGCTTGGTACAGGCGCTGAGCACTGAAGCTTTCTTT.

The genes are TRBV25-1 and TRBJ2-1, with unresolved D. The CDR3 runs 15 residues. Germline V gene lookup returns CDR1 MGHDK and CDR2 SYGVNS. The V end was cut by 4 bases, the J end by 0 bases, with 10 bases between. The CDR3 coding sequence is TGTGCCAGCAGTGCCTCCTTTAGCTCCTACAATGAGCAGTTCTTC. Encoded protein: CASSASFSSYNEQFF.

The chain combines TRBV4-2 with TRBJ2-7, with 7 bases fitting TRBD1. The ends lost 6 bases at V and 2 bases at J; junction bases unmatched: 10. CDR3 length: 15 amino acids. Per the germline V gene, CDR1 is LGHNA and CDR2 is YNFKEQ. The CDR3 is CASRQNRDSTYEQYF. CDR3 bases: TGTGCCAGCAGACAGAACCGGGACAGCACCTACGAGCAGTACTTC.

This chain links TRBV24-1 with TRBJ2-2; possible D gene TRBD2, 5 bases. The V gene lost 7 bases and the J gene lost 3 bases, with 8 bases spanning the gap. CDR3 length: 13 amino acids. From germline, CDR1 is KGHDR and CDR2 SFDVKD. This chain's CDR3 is CATSERDTGELFF. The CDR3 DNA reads TGTGCCACCAGCGAGAGGGACACCGGGGAGCTGTTTTTT.

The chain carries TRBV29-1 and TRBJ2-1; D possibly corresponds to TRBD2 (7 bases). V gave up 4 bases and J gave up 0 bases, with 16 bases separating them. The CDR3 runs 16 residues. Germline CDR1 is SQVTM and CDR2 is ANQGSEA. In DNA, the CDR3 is TGCAGCGTTGCAGCGGGACAACAGATCTCCTACAATGAGCAGTTCTTC. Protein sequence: CSVAAGQQISYNEQFF.

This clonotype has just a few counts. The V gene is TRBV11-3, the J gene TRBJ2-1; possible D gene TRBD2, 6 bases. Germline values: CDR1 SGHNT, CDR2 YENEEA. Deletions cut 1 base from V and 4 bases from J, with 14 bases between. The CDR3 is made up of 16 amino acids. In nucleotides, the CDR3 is TGTGCCAGCAGCTTAGTTGTGGACTACCTTTACAATGAGCAGTTCTTC. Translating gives CASSLVVDYLYNEQFF. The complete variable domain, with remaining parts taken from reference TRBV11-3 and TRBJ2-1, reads EAGVVQSPRYKIIEKKQPVAFWCNPISGHNTLYWYLQNLGQGPELLIRYENEEAVDDSQLPKDRFSAERLKGVDSTLKIQPAELGDSAVYLCASSLVVDYLYNEQFFGPGTRLTVL.

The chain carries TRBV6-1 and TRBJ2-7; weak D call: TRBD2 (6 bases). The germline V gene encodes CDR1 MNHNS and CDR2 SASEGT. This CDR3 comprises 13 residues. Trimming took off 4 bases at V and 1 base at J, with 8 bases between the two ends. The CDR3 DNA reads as TGTGCCAGCAGTGTCGGGACTTCCTACGAGCAGTACTTC. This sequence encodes CASSVGTSYEQYF.

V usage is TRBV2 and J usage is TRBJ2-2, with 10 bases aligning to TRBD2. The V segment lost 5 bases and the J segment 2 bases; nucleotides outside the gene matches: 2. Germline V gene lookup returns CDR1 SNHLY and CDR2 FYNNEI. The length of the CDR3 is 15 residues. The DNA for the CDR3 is TGTGCCAGCAGTTGGACTAGCGGTAACACCGGGGAGCTGTTTTTT. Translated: CASSWTSGNTGELFF.

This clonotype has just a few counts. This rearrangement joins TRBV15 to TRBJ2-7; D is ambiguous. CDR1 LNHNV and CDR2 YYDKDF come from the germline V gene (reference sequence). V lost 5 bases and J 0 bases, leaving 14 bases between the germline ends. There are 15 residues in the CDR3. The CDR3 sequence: CATSGEGYGSYEQYF. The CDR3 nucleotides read TGTGCCACCAGCGGGGAAGGCTACGGCTCCTACGAGCAGTACTTC.

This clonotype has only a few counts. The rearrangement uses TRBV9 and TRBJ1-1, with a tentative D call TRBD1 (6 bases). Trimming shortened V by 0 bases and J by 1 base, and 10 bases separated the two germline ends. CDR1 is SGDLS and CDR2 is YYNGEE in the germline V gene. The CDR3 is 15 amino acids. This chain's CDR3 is CASSVGGAANTEAFF. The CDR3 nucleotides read TGTGCCAGCAGCGTAGGGGGGGCGGCGAACACTGAAGCTTTCTTT. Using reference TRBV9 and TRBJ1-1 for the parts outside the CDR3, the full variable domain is DSGVTQTPKHLITATGQRVTLRCSPRSGDLSVYWYQQSLDQGLQFLIQYYNGEERAKGNILERFSAQQFPDLHSELNLSSLELGDSALYFCASSVGGAANTEAFFGQGTRLTVV.